The 8 T cell receptor beta chains below come from one sample, sequenced in a study of shared clonotypes between healthy human individuals (dated by TCRdb to between 2020 and 2021). The library was made by the immunoSEQ multiplex PCR assay. TCRdb mirrors the immuneACCESS table, restricted to in-frame sequences. Some clones are absent from its copies; in checked studies, under half trace to an unresolved V gene, and the reason for the others is unknown. For this sample there are 2 million to 3 million clones; approximately 92% appear just once. Roughly 0.13% of the sample lies in the top ten. Specimen: naive CD4+ T cells sorted from blood. The cell subset or site label of this sample denotes: CD45RA+ positively selected. Receptors originate from a man aged 18-30 years in good health.

This chain joins TRBV28 and TRBJ2-7, with TRBD1 matching over 7 bases. V lost 5 bases and J lost 3; bases outside the gene matches: 4. This CDR3 is built from 13 residues. CDR1 MDHEN and CDR2 SYDVKM come from the germline V gene. CDR3 sequence reads: CASSTGDSYEQYF. The CDR3 region has the DNA TGTGCCAGCAGTACAGGGGACAGCTACGAGCAGTACTTC.

This chain connects TRBV6-6 to TRBJ2-3, with D maybe TRBD2 (7 bases). Germline CDR1 reads MNHNY; CDR2 reads SVGAGI (reference sequence). V shed 2 bases and J shed 6 bases, with 15 bases lying between them. The length of the CDR3 is 15 residues. This chain's CDR3 is CASSYVGGAADTQYF. The CDR3 DNA sequence: TGTGCCAGCAGTTACGTGGGGGGGGCGGCGGATACGCAGTATTTT.

The V call is TRBV2, the J call TRBJ1-1; perhaps TRBD1 as D (5 bases). CDR1 is SNHLY, CDR2 FYNNEI, per germline. This CDR3 region has 14 residues. Trimming shortened V by 4 bases and J by 4 bases, and 13 bases separated the two germline ends. CDR3 nucleotides: TGTGCCAGCAGTGTCGGACCGGGGACCACTGAAGCTTTCTTT. Translating gives CASSVGPGTTEAFF.

This chain links TRBV2 with TRBJ2-7; D may be TRBD2 (6 bases). The V end lost 7 bases, the J end lost 6 bases, and 10 bases lay between the germline ends. This CDR3 contains 11 residues. CDR1 SNHLY and CDR2 FYNNEI come from the germline V gene. This CDR3 is CASTKEGEQYF. CDR3 DNA sequence: TGTGCCAGCACCAAGGAGGGCGAGCAGTACTTC.

As for this clone: One end of the junction does not line up with germline, which may come from a read error. This chain connects TRBV10-3 to TRBJ1-1; D uncertain. Germline V gives CDR1 ENHRY, CDR2 SYGVKD. The CDR3 covers 14 residues. This chain's CDR3 is CASSLEGIGTEAFF. In DNA form, the CDR3 reads TGTGCCAGCAGTCTGGAGGGCATCGGCACTGAAGCTTTCTTT.

The CDR3 region is CASSGPRGQEGDGYTF. The CDR3 DNA is TGTGCCAGCAGCGGTCCACGGGGACAGGAGGGCGATGGCTACACCTTC. V gene TRBV7-9 combines with J gene TRBJ1-2, with 8 positions matching TRBD1. The germline gives CDR1 SEHNR, CDR2 FQNEAQ (reference sequence). The CDR3 is made up of 16 amino acids. J gave up 6 bases and V 5 bases, and 14 bases lay outside the gene matches.

The V and J genes are TRBV5-1 and TRBJ2-7, with a possible D match to TRBD2 (7 bases). Germline V gives CDR1 SGHRS, CDR2 YFSETQ. The CDR3 length is 17 residues. The ends were cut back, 4 bases at V and 0 bases at J, with 20 bases in the middle. CDR3 coding DNA: TGCGCCAGCAGCCCCAAGGACGGGGGGCTCATCTCCTACGAGCAGTACTTC. Protein: CASSPKDGGLISYEQYF.

The chain couples TRBV10-3 to TRBJ1-2; 7 nucleotides match TRBD1. Unmatched junction bases numbered 11, after V lost 10 bases and J lost 3 bases. The V gene's germline CDR1 is ENHRY and CDR2 SYGVKD. The length of the CDR3 is 14 residues. In DNA, the CDR3 is TGTGCCACCTCGAGTCAGGGGGACGACTATGGCTACACCTTC. This translates into CATSSQGDDYGYTF.